This T cell receptor (beta chain) was retrieved from a study of blood T cell repertoires in COVID-19 (dated by TCRdb to between 2020 and 2021). General notes on the study: Samples from collaborators originated in the United States, Italy and Spain and spanned both the acute and convalescent phases of COVID-19. Sample metadata almost always included a de-identified subject ID, COVID-19 status, age in years and sex. Deeply sampled blood TCRbeta repertoires from subjects exposed to, actively infected with, or recovered from COVID-19 were included in the dataset. Where available, HLA class I and class II types were obtained from metadata supplied by the sample provider rather than from assay-based typing. The material from the prospective study consisted of cDNA or gDNA derived from T cells, B-cell-depleted T cells, or PBMCs. Samples came from the ongoing ImmuneRACE study (first 160 participants) plus 1,254 subjects from 6 global collaborators. The repertoires were released in a freely available public database intended as a resource for research on the immune response to SARS-CoV-2. Results the study describes overall, beyond this receptor: The amount of clinical and demographic metadata varied by source and participant and was provided uncurated.

On this clone itself: The antigen it binds to is not known. No base quality values were provided; no much bigger clone lies one nucleotide off.

The collaborating institutions used their own protocols to collect whole blood in K2EDTA tubes. For TCRbeta analysis, collaborator samples were shipped as frozen whole blood, as isolated PBMCs, or as DNA extracted from either sample type. TCRbeta CDR3 regions were amplified from genomic DNA using the immunoSEQ Assay, a bias-controlled multiplex PCR. Processing in the source paper ran as follows. Nucleated cell counts per sample were estimated from amplification of reference gene primers within the assay. To quantify the absolute abundance of each unique TCRbeta CDR3 rearrangement, sequence reads were collapsed and filtered. For each sample, productive Simpson clonality was calculated as the square root of Simpson's diversity index across productive rearrangements. What TCRdb holds here is the immuneACCESS table cut down to in-frame rearrangements. Part of the clones is not present; checked against another copy, under half of the missing clones reflect an unresolved V gene, and the others are unexplained. V and J calls plus clone size are reproduced from that table; the DNA served to infer D and trimming. The sample table shows fewer than 70,000 clones, and almost 85% are seen once. The top ten hold roughly 9.2% of the sample.

The CDR3 holds 16 amino acids from the cysteine to the phenylalanine. The kept DNA is CDR3 alone, 48 bases in frame from the first base. The CDR1 and CDR2 encoded by the germline V gene (reference sequence) are LNHNV and YYDKDF. The junction shows trimming of 0 bases on V and 7 bases on J, plus 15 bases between the germline ends. The receptor's source is a man aged 45-65 years with active COVID-19. The sample consisted of peripheral blood. The chain employs TRBV15 and TRBJ2-2; a tentative D match to TRBD1 spans 5 bases. The base sequence is TGTGCCACCAGCAGAGAGCGTCAGGGTTGGGTCGGGGAGCTGTTTTTT. This codes for CATSRERQGWVGELFF.